The text below deals with one T cell receptor beta chain. What it binds is unknown. The sample is drawn from a study of lymphopenia after photon versus proton radiotherapy. Trimming cost V 5 bases and J 7 bases, with 11 bases left between them. Per the germline V gene, CDR1 is GTSNPN and CDR2 is SVGIG (reference sequence). There are 12 residues in the CDR3. The assay was immunoSEQ multiplex PCR, and TCRdb's table has in-frame clones only and misses some. The sample has 70,000 or so clones; more than 75% are singletons. Study-wide findings and caveats: After lymphocyte nadir, photon-treated repertoires showed oligoclonal expansion, especially CD8+ Temra. Relative stability marked proton patients; photon patients lost diversity and naive cells. Better survival with proton therapy was suggested as possible, not demonstrated. A bigger post-nadir fall in TCR diversity correlated inversely with survival time in deceased patients.

J is TRBJ1-4 and V is TRBV30, with D possibly TRBD1 on 6 matching bases. The TCR originated in a woman in her 70s with pancreatic cancer. The source material was peripheral blood, sampled from a patient treated with photon-based radiotherapy. The CDR3 reads CAWQGGGEKLFF. The CDR3 DNA is TGTGCCTGGCAAGGGGGAGGTGAAAAACTGTTTTTT.